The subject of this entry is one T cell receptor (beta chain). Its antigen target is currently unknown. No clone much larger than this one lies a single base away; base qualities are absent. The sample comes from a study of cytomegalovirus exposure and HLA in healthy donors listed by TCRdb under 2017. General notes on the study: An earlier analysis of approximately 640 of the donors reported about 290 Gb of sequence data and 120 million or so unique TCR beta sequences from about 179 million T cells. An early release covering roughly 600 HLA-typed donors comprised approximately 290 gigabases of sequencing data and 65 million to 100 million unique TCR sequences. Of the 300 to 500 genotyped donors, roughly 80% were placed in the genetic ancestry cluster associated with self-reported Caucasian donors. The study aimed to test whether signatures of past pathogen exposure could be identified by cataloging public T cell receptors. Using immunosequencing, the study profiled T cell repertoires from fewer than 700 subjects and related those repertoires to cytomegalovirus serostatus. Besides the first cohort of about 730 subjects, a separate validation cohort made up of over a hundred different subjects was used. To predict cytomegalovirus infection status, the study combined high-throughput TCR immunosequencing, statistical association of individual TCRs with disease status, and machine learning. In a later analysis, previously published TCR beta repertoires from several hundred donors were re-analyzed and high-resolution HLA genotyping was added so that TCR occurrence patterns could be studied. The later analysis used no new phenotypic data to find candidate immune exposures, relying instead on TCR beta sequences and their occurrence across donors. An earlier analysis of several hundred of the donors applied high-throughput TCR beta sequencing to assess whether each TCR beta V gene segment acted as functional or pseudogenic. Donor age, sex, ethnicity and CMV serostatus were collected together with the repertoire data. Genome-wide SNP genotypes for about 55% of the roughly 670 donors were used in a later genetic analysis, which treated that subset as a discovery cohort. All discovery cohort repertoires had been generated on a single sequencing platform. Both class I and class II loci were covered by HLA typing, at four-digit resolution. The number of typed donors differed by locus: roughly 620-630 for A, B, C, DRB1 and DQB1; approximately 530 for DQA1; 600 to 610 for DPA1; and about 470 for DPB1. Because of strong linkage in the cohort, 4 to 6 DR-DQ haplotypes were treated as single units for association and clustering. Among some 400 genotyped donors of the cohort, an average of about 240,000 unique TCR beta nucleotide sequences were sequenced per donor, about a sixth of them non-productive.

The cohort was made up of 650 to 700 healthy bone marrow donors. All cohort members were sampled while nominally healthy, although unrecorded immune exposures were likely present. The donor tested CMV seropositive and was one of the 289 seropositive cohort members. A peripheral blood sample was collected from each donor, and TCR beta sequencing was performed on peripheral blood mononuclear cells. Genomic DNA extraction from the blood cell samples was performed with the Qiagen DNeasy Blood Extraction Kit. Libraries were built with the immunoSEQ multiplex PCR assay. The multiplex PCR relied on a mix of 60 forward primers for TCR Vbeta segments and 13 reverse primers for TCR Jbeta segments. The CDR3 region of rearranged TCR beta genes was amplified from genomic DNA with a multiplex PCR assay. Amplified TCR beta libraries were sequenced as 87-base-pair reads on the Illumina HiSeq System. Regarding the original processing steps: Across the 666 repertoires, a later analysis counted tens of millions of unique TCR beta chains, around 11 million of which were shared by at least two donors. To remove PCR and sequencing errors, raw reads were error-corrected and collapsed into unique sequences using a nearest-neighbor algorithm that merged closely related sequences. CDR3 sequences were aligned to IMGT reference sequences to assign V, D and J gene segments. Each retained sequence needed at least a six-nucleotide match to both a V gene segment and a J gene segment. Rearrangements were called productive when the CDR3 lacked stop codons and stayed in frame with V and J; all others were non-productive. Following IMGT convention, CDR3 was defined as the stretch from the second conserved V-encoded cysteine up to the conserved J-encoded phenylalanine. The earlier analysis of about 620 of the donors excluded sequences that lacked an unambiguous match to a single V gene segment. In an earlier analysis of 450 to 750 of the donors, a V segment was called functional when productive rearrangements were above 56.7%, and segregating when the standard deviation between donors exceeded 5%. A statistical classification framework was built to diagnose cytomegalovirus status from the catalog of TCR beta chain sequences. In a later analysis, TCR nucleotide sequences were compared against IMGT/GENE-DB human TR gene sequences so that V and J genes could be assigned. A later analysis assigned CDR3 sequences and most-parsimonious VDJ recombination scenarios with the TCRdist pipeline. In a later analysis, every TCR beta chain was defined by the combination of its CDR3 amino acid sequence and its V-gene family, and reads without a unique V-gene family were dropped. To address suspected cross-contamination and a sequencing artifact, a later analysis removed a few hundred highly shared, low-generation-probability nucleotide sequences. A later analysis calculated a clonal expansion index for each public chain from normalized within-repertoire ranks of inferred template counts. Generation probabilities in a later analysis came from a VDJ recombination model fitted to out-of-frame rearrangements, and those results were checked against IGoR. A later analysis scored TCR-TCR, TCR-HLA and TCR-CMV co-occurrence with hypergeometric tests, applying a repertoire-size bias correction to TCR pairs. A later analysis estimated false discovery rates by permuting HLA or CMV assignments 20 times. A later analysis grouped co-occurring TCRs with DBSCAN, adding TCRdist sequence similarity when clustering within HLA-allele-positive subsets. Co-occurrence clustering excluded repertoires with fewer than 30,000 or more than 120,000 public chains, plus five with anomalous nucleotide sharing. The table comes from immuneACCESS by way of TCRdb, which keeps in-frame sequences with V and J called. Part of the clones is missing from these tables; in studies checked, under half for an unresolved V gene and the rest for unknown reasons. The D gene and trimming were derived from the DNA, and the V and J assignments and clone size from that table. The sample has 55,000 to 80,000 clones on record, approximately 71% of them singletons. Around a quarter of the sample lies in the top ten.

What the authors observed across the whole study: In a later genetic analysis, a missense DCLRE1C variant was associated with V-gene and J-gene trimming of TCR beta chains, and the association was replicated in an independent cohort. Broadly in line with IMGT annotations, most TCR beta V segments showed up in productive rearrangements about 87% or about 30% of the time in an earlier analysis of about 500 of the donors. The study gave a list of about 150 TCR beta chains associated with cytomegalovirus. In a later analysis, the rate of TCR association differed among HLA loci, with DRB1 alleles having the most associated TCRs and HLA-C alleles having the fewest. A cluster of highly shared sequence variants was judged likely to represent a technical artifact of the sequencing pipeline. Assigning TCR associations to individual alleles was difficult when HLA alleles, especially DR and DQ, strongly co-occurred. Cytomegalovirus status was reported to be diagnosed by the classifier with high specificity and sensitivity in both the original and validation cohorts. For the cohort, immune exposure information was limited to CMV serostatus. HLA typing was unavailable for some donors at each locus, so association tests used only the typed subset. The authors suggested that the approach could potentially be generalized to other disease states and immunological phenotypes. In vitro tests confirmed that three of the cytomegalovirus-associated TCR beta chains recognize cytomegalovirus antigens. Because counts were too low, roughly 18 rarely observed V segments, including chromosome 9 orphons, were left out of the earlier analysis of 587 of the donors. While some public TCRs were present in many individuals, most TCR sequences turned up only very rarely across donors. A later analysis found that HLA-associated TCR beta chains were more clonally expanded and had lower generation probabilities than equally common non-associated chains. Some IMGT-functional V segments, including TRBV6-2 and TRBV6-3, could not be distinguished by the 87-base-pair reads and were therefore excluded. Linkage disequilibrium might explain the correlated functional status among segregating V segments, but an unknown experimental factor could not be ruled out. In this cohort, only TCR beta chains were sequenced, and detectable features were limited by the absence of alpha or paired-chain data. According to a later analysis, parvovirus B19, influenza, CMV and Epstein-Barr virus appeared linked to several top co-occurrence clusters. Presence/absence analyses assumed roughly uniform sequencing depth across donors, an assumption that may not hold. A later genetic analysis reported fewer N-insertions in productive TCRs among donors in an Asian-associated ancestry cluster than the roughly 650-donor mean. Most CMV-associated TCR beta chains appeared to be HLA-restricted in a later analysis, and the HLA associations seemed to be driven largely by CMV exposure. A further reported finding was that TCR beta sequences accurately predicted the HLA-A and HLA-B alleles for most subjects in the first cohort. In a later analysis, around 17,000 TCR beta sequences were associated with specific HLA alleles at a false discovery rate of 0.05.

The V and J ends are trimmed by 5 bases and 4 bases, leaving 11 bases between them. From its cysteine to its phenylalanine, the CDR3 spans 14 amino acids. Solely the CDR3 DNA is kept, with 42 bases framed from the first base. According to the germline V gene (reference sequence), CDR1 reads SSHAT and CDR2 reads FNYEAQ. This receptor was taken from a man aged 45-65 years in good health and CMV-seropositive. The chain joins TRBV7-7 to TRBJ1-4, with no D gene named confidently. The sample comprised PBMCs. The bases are TGTGCCAGCAGCCCTACAAACAGTAATGAAAAACTGTTTTTT. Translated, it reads CASSPTNSNEKLFF.